The clone carrying this T cell receptor beta chain came up many times. The entry originates in a study of T cells in Graves' hyperthyroidism and ophthalmopathy. V lost 3 bases and J lost 8, with 16 bases in between. This CDR3 comprises 15 residues. The germline V gene encodes CDR1 LNHNV and CDR2 YYDKDF (reference sequence). RNA transcripts served as the template for amplifying TCR beta CDR3 regions. The study used the HTBI primer set for a first-round RT-PCR of the TCR CDR3. In TCRdb, the multiplex PCR reads were re-called with MiXCR into one record per CDR3 protein. The table shows about 410,000 distinct CDR3 sequences, with roughly 14% occurring only once. Ophthalmopathy patients had Clinical Activity Score at least 3, NOSPECS grade at least 4, duration under 3 months.

This TCR derives from a man aged 18 to 35 with Graves' ophthalmopathy. The sequenced sample consisted of blood. The rearrangement links TRBV15 to TRBJ1-4; the D is unclear. The CDR3 bases are TGTGCCACCAGCAGTGGAATTGCTGTCGGGGAAAAACTGTTTTTT. The encoded protein is CATSSGIAVGEKLFF.